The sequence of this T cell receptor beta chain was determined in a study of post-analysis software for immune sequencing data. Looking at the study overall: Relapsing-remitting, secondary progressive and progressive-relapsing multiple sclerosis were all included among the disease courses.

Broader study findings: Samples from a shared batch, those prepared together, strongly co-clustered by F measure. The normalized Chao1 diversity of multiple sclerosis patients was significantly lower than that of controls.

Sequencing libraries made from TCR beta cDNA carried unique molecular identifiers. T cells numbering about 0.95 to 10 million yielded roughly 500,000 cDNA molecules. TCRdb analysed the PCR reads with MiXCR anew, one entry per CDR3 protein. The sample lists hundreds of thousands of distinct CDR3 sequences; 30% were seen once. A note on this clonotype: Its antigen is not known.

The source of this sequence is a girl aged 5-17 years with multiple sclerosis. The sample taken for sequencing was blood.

Written as DNA, the CDR3 is TGTGCCAGCACCCTGCTGGTACAGGGGTATGAGACCCAGTACTTC. Residues: CASTLLVQGYETQYF. This chain joins TRBV7-9 and TRBJ2-7; TRBD1 matches at 7 bases. The end of the DNA fits TRBJ2-5 better, so the J call may be wrong. The CDR3 has 15 residues. The V gene's germline CDR1 is SEHNR and CDR2 FQNEAQ (reference sequence).